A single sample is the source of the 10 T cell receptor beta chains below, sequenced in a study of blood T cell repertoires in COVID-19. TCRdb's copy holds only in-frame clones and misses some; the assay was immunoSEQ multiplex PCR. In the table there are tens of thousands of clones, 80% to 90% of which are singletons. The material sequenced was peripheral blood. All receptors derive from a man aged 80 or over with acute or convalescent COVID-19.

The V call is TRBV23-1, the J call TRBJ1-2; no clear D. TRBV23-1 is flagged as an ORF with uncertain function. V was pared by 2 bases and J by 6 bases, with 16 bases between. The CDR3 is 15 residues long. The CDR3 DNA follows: TGCGCCAGCAGTCAAACTCCTCCCCACGGGGATGGCTACACCTTC. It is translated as CASSQTPPHGDGYTF.

The CDR3 here is CSVATTGYEQYF. The CDR3 DNA follows: TGCAGCGTTGCGACCACAGGGTACGAGCAGTACTTC. The chain combines TRBV29-1 with TRBJ2-7, with a possible D match to TRBD1 (6 bases). CDR3 length equals 12 residues. V was cut by 4 bases and J by 4 bases, with 11 bases left in between. CDR1 is SQVTM and CDR2 is ANQGSEA in the germline V gene.

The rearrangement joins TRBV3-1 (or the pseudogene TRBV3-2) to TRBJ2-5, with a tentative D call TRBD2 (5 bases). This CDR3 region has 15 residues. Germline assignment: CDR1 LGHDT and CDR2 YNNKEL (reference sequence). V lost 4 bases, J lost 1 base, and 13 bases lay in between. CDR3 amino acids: CASSPLLGFQETQYF. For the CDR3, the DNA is TGTGCCAGCAGCCCCCTACTAGGATTCCAAGAGACCCAGTACTTC.

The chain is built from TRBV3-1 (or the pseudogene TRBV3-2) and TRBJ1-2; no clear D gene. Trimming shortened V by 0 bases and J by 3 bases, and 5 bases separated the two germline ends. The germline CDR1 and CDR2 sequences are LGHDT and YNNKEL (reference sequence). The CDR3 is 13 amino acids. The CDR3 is CASSQERHYGYTF. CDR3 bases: TGTGCCAGCAGCCAAGAGCGGCACTATGGCTACACCTTC.

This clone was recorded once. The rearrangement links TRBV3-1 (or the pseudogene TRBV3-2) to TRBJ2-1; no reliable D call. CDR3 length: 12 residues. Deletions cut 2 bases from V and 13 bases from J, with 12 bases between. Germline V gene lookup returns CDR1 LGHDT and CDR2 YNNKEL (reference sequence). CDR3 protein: CASSQSSASQFF. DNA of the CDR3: TGTGCCAGCAGCCAAAGTTCTGCGTCACAGTTCTTC.

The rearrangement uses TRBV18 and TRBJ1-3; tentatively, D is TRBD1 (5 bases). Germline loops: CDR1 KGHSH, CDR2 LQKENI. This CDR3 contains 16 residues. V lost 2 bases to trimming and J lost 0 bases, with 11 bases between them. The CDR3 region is CASSPGAAHSGNTIYF. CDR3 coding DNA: TGTGCCAGCTCACCAGGGGCAGCACACTCTGGAAACACCATATATTTT.

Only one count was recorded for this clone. The CDR3 protein is CASKRDTYEQYF. The DNA for the CDR3 is TGTGCCAGCAAGCGGGACACCTACGAGCAGTACTTC. This chain joins TRBV2 and TRBJ2-7, with a weak D call TRBD2 (7 bases). CDR3 size: 12 residues. Germline V lookup: CDR1 SNHLY, CDR2 FYNNEI. Trimming shortened V by 7 bases and J by 2 bases, and 9 bases separated the two germline ends.

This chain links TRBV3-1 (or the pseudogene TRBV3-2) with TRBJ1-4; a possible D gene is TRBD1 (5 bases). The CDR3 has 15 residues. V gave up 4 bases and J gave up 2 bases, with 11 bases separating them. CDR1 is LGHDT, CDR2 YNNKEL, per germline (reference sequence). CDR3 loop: CASSLGGATNEKLFF. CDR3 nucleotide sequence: TGTGCCAGCAGCCTGGGCGGGGCCACTAATGAAAAACTGTTTTTT.

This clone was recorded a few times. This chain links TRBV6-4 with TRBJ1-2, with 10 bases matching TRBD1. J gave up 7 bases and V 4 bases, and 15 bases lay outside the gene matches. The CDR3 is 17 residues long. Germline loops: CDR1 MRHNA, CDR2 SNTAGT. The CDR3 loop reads CASSAIPGQGLSGGYTF. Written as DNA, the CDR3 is TGTGCCAGCAGTGCCATACCGGGACAGGGGCTGTCGGGTGGCTACACCTTC.

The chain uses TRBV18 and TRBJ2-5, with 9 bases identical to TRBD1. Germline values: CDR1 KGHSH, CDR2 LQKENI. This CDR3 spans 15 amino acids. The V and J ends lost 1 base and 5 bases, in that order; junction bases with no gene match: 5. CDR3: CASSPQDRGGETQYF. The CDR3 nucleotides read TGTGCCAGCTCACCACAGGACAGGGGCGGGGAGACCCAGTACTTC.